This T cell receptor beta chain is from a study of T cells in Graves' hyperthyroidism and ophthalmopathy. This clonotype has at least ten counts. What was amplified from RNA transcripts were TCR beta CDR3 regions. The HTBI primer set served for first-round RT-PCR of the TCR CDR3. TCRdb fed the multiplex PCR reads into MiXCR, producing one record per CDR3 protein. The table lists about 510,000 distinct CDR3 sequences, roughly 15% of them singletons. Germline lookup yields CDR1 LGHDT and CDR2 YNNKEL (reference sequence). Trimming cost V 0 bases and J 4 bases, with 13 bases left between them. CDR3 length: 16 amino acids.

Source material: blood. The gene calls are TRBV3-1 and TRBJ2-1; a possible D gene is TRBD2 (5 bases). This TCR was sampled from a woman between 35 and 50 years old with Graves' hyperthyroidism. The CDR3 spells CASSQDVSSSYNEQFF. CDR3 DNA sequence: TGTGCCAGCAGCCAAGATGTGTCTAGCTCTTACAATGAGCAGTTCTTC.